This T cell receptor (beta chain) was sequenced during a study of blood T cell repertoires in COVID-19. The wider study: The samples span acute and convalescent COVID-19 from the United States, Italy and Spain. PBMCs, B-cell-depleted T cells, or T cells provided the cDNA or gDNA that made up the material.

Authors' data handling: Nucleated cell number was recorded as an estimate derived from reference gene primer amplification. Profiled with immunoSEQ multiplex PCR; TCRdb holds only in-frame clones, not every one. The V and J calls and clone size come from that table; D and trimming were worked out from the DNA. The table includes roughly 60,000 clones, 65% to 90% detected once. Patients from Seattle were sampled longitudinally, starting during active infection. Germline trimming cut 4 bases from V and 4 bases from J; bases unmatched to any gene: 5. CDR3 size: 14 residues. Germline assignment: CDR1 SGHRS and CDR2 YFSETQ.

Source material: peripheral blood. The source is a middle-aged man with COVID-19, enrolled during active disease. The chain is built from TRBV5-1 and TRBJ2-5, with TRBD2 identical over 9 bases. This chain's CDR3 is CASSLRTSAETQYF. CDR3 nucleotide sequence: TGCGCCAGCAGCCTGCGGACTAGCGCAGAGACCCAGTACTTC.